This entry is about one T cell receptor beta chain. Per the original data handling: Cell counts per sample came from amplifying reference gene primers. The table came from immunoSEQ multiplex PCR; TCRdb's copy has only in-frame clones and leaves some out. V and J calls and clone size follow that table, whereas D and trimming were derived from the DNA. The sample records 150,000 to 200,000 clones, 82% being singletons. This entry is derived from a study of blood T cell repertoires in COVID-19. Study background: Donors in the United States, Italy and Spain gave samples during acute or convalescent COVID-19. PBMCs, B-cell-depleted T cells, or T cells provided the cDNA or gDNA that made up the material.

This CDR3 has 12 amino acids. Trimming shortened V by 0 bases and J by 4 bases, and 4 bases separated the two germline ends. The V gene's germline CDR1 is LGHNA and CDR2 YSLEER. The sequence was obtained from a woman aged 25 to 39 with acute or convalescent COVID-19. The genes are TRBV4-3 and TRBJ2-7; D is uncertain. The sequencing sample was made of peripheral blood. Written as DNA, the CDR3 is TGCGCCAGCAGCCAAGATCGTTACGAGCAGTACTTC. This encodes CASSQDRYEQYF.